Following are 16 T cell receptor beta chains from one sample sequenced in a study of metastatic and nonmetastatic thyroid tumors. Thyroid surgery was preceded by no treatment in any patient. TCRdb used MiXCR to call clones anew from the PCR reads. This table has around 18,000 clones, roughly a fifth appearing once. The sample consisted of tumor tissue. These receptors originate from a female donor with papillary thyroid cancer or a benign thyroid nodule (not recorded which). Some clones in this sample may be carry-over from other donors' samples.

The sample holds a few counts of this clone. The rearrangement uses TRBV6-2 or TRBV6-3 and TRBJ2-7; 9 nucleotides agree with TRBD1. The germline V gene has CDR1 MNHEY and CDR2 SVGEGT. CDR3 length equals 14 residues. V lost 6 bases, J lost 5 bases, and 8 bases stayed unmatched. CDR3 sequence (DNA): TGTGCCAGCAGGCCCTACGGGACAGGGAACGAGCAGTACTTC. Translated: CASRPYGTGNEQYF.

V gene TRBV6-1 combines with J gene TRBJ2-7; 8 positions match TRBD1. Losses at the gene ends were 5 bases for V and 4 bases for J; bases not matched to a gene: 10. CDR3 length equals 15 residues. Germline V lookup: CDR1 MNHNS, CDR2 SASEGT. In DNA, the CDR3 is TGTGCCAGCAGTACGTCCCAGGGGGCGTTATACGAGCAGTACTTC. Translating it yields CASSTSQGALYEQYF.

This chain links TRBV9 with TRBJ2-3; 10 positions agree with TRBD2. Germline loops: CDR1 SGDLS, CDR2 YYNGEE. The CDR3 loop spans 17 amino acids. J gave up 1 base and V 2 bases, and 7 bases lay outside the gene matches. The CDR3 sequence: CASSVLLGTSGTDTQYF. The CDR3 nucleotides read TGTGCCAGCAGCGTTCTCCTCGGGACTAGCGGCACAGATACGCAGTATTTT.

This clone was seen at least ten times. CDR3 amino acids: CASISREGSRETQYF. DNA of the CDR3: TGTGCCAGCATCTCTCGGGAGGGAAGTCGCGAGACCCAGTACTTC. This sequence joins TRBV28 and TRBJ2-5; 8 bases map to TRBD2. Per the germline V gene, CDR1 is MDHEN and CDR2 is SYDVKM. V gave up 7 bases and J gave up 5 bases; unmatched junction bases: 12. The CDR3 is 15 amino acids.

This clone was seen at least ten times. The chain couples TRBV6-2 or TRBV6-3 to TRBJ1-1, with D possibly TRBD1 on 5 matching bases. Germline CDR1 is MNHEY and CDR2 is SVGEGT. Trimming took off 5 bases at V and 1 base at J, with 8 bases between the two ends. CDR3 size: 13 residues. CDR3 region: CASSPGRNTEAFF. The CDR3 coding sequence is TGTGCCAGCAGTCCGGGGCGGAACACTGAAGCTTTCTTT.

This clone was counted ten times or more. The chain joins TRBV20-1 to TRBJ2-1; a possible D gene is TRBD1 (6 bases). Germline V gene lookup returns CDR1 DFQATT and CDR2 SNEGSKA (reference sequence). Trimming pared 3 bases from V and 3 bases from J, leaving 24 bases between. The CDR3 loop spans 18 amino acids. CDR3 sequence: CSARRGYATFLSYNEQFF. In nucleotides, the CDR3 is TGCAGTGCTAGGAGGGGGTACGCAACTTTTCTTAGCTACAATGAGCAGTTCTTC.

This clone was picked up many times. The V and J genes are TRBV16 and TRBJ1-6, with 9 nucleotides matching TRBD1. CDR1 KGHSY and CDR2 FQNENV come from the germline V gene. The CDR3 totals 14 residues. V shed 4 bases and J 8 bases; nucleotides not matched to a gene: 3. In DNA form, the CDR3 reads TGTGCCAGCAGCCGGGACAGGGTCTATTCACCCCTCCACTTT. It specifies CASSRDRVYSPLHF.

In its sample, this clone was seen many times. This chain links TRBV6-1 with TRBJ2-6, with TRBD1 matching over 12 bases. The CDR3 sequence is 20 residues long. Per germline, CDR1 MNHNS and CDR2 SASEGT. J gave up 0 bases and V 4 bases, and 10 bases lay outside the gene matches. CDR3 loop: CASSGPGQGAQNSGANVLTF. The CDR3 DNA sequence: TGTGCCAGCAGTGGGCCGGGACAGGGGGCACAAAACTCTGGGGCCAACGTCCTGACTTTC.

This clone was picked up many times. The rearrangement uses TRBV18 and TRBJ2-7; no definite D call. Trimming cost V 3 bases and J 2 bases, with 8 bases left between them. Germline V gene lookup returns CDR1 KGHSH and CDR2 LQKENI. CDR3 length equals 13 residues. The CDR3 here is CASSPPDTYEQYF. The CDR3 bases are TGTGCCAGCTCACCCCCAGATACCTACGAGCAGTACTTC. The full variable domain, its missing parts supplied by reference TRBV18 and TRBJ2-7, is NAGVMQNPRHLVRRRGQEARLRCSPMKGHSHVYWYRQLPEEGLKFMVYLQKENIIDESGMPKERFSAEFPKEGPSILRIQQVVRGDSAAYFCASSPPDTYEQYFGPGTRLTVT.

In this sample, this clone is medium-sized (0.01 to 0.1%). This rearrangement joins TRBV27 to TRBJ1-5; D is unclear. The CDR3 runs 15 residues. Germline V gives CDR1 MNHEY, CDR2 SMNVEV (reference sequence). V was pared by 1 base and J by 6 bases, with 13 bases between. DNA for the CDR3: TGTGCCAGCAGTTTATTAGGAGTCTCAACTCAGCCCCAGCATTTT. This gives the protein CASSLLGVSTQPQHF.

There are many counts of this clone. The rearrangement uses TRBV28 and TRBJ1-2; no clear D. Per germline, CDR1 MDHEN and CDR2 SYDVKM. The length of the CDR3 is 13 residues. V was trimmed by 6 bases and J by 6 bases, leaving 14 bases between them. CDR3 DNA sequence: TGTGCCAGCAGGTTTTCTAGGGTGGATGGCTACACCTTC. It encodes CASRFSRVDGYTF.

Many counts were recorded for this clone. The V call is TRBV15, the J call TRBJ2-1; 7 nucleotides agree with TRBD2. The CDR3 consists of 15 residues. Germline V CDR1 and CDR2: LNHNV, YYDKDF (reference sequence). V dropped 6 bases and J dropped 10; count of bases not matched to a gene: 15. The CDR3 sequence: CATSPGLHSAGEQFF. Written as DNA, the CDR3 is TGTGCCACCAGTCCGGGACTCCACTCAGCGGGAGAGCAGTTCTTC.

Relative to its sample, this clone is medium-sized (0.01 to 0.1%). V gene TRBV20-1 combines with J gene TRBJ1-2; 7 bases match TRBD1. The CDR3 contains 16 residues. From germline, CDR1 is DFQATT and CDR2 SNEGSKA (reference sequence). V lost 5 bases and J lost 2; bases outside the gene matches: 14. CDR3 sequence: CSAVGSGRTGNYGYTF. CDR3 coding DNA: TGCAGTGCTGTGGGCAGCGGGAGGACAGGAAACTATGGCTACACCTTC.

This clone was seen only a few times. The gene calls are TRBV6-5 and TRBJ2-2; D perhaps matches TRBD2 (6 bases). There are 13 residues in the CDR3. Trimming stripped 3 bases from V and 10 bases from J, with 12 bases between. Per the germline V gene, CDR1 is MNHEY and CDR2 is SVGAGI. CDR3 in amino acids: CASSYTSSVELFF. Here the CDR3 DNA reads TGTGCCAGCAGTTATACTAGCTCTGTGGAGCTGTTTTTT.

This clone has at least ten counts. The V call is TRBV4-3, the J call TRBJ2-5; 9 bases fit TRBD1. The CDR3 consists of 17 residues. Germline CDR1 reads LGHNA; CDR2 reads YSLEER. V dropped 0 bases and J dropped 4; count of bases not matched to a gene: 9. CDR3 in DNA: TGCGCCAGCAGCCAAGATAGATGGGGGACAGGGAGAGAGACCCAGTACTTC. This codes for CASSQDRWGTGRETQYF.

The chain recombines TRBV3-1 with TRBJ2-1; TRBD2 matches 12 bases. J gave up 10 bases and V 0 bases, and 4 bases lay outside the gene matches. The CDR3 sequence is 15 residues long. Germline V gene lookup returns CDR1 LGHDT and CDR2 YNNKEL (reference sequence). The CDR3 loop reads CASSQDHGLAGEQFF. In nucleotides, the CDR3 is TGTGCCAGCAGCCAAGATCACGGACTAGCGGGAGAGCAGTTCTTC.